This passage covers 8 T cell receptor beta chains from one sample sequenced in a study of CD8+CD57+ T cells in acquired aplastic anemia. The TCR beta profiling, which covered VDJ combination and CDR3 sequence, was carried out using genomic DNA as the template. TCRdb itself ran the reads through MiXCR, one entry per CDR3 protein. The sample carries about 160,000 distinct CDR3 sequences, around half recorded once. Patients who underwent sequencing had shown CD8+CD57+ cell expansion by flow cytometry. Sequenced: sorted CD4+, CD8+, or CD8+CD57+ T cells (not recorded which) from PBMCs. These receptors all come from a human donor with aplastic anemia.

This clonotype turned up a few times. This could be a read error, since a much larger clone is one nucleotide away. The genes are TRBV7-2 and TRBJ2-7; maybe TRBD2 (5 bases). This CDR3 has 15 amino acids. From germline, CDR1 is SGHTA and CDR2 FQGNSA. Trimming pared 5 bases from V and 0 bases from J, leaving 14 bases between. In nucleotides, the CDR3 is TGTGCCAGCAGCCCTATTGTCGGGGACTCCTACGAGCAGTACGTC. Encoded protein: CASSPIVGDSYEQYV.

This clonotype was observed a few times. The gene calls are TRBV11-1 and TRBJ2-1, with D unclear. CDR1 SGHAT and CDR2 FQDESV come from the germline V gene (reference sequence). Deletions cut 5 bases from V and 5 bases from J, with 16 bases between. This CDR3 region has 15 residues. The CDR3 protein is CASSPTRLGNNEQFF. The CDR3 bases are TGTGCCAGCAGCCCCACCCGGCTAGGTAACAATGAGCAGTTCTTC.

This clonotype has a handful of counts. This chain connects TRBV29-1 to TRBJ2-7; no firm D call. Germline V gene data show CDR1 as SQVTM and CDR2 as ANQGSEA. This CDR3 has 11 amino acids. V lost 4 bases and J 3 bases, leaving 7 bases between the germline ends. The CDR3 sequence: CSVGNNYEQYF. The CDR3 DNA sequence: TGCAGCGTTGGCAACAACTACGAGCAGTACTTC.

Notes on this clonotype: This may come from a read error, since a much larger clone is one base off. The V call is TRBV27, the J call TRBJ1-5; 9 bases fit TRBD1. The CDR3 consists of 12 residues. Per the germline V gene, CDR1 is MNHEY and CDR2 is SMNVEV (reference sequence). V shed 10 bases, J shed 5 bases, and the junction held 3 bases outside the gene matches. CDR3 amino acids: CATRTGDQPQHF. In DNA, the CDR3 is TGTGCCACGCGGACAGGGGATCAGCCCCAGCATTTT.

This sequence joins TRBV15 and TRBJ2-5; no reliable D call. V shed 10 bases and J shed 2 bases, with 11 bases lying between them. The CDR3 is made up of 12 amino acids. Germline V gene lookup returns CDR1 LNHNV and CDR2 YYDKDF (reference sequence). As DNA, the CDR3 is TGTGCCAGCGAACGGAGACAAGAGACCCAGTACTTC. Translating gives CASERRQETQYF.

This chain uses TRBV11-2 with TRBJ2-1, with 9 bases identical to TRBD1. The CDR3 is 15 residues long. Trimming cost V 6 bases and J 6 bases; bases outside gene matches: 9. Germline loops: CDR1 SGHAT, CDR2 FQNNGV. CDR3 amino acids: CASSSPTGQGNEQFF. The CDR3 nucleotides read TGTGCCAGCAGTTCTCCTACGGGACAGGGCAATGAGCAGTTCTTC.

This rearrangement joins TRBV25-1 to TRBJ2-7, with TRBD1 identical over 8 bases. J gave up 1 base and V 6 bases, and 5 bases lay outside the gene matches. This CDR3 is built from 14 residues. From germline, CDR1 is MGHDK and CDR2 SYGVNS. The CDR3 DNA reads TGTGCCAGCAGGGACAGGGAGATATCCTACGAGCAGTACTTC. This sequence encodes CASRDREISYEQYF.

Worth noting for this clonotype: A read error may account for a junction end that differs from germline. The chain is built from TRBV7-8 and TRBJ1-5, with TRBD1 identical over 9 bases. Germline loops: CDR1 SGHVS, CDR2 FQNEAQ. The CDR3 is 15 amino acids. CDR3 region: CASRTGEETSQPQHF. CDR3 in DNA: TGCGCCAGTAGGACAGGGGAGGAGACCAGTCAGCCCCAGCATTTT.